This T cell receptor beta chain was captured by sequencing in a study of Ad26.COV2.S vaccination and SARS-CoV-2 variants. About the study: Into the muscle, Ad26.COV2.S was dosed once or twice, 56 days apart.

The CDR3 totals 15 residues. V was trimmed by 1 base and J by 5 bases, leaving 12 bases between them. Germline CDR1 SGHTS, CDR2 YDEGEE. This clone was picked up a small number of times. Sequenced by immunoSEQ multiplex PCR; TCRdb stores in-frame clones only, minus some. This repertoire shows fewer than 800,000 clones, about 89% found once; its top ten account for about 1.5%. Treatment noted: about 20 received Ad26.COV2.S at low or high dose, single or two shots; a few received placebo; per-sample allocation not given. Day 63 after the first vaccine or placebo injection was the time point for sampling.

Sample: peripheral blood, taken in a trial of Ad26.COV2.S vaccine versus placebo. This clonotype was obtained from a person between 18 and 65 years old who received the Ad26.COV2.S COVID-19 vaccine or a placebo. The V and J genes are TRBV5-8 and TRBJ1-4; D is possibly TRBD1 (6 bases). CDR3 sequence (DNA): TGTGCCAGCAGCTTGACAGGGCGCCTCAATGAAAAACTGTTTTTT. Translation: CASSLTGRLNEKLFF.